These 4 T cell receptor beta chains were all obtained from the same sample, sequenced in a study of cytomegalovirus exposure and HLA in healthy donors. The PCR used 60 Vbeta and 13 Jbeta primers. Sequencing used immunoSEQ multiplex PCR; TCRdb keeps in-frame clones, though not all of them. The sample holds 90,000 to 110,000 clones, 83% seen once. The specimen sequenced was PBMCs. All receptors derive from a man between 18 and 29 years old in good health and CMV-seronegative.

The genes are TRBV16 and TRBJ1-5, with 7 bases fitting TRBD1. CDR3 length equals 14 residues. Germline loops: CDR1 KGHSY, CDR2 FQNENV. With 10 bases clipped from V and 4 bases from J, the junction kept 10 bases outside the gene matches. CDR3 in amino acids: CATAGAGGNQPQHF. CDR3 in DNA: TGTGCCACCGCAGGGGCAGGGGGAAATCAGCCCCAGCATTTT.

This clone was counted between two and nine times. J is TRBJ2-7 and V is TRBV6-1; 10 nucleotides agree with TRBD1. The V gene end was trimmed by 4 bases and the J gene end by 5 bases; junction bases not matched to a gene: 8. CDR1 is MNHNS, CDR2 SASEGT, per germline. The length of the CDR3 is 15 residues. The CDR3 DNA follows: TGTGCCAGCAGTGTTGCGGACAGGGGGGTAGACGAGCAGTACTTC. It translates to CASSVADRGVDEQYF.

The V call is TRBV5-4, the J call TRBJ2-7; D call uncertain. V was cut by 3 bases and J by 3 bases, with 7 bases left in between. This CDR3 comprises 12 residues. Germline loops: CDR1 SGHNT, CDR2 YYREEE (reference sequence). The CDR3 coding sequence is TGTGCCAGCAGCTCCTTGAGCTACGAGCAGTACTTC. Protein: CASSSLSYEQYF. The variable domain in full, completed from reference TRBV5-4 and TRBJ2-7, reads ETGVTQSPTHLIKTRGQQVTLRCSSQSGHNTVSWYQQALGQGPQFIFQYYREEENGRGNFPPRFSGLQFPNYSSELNVNALELDDSALYLCASSSLSYEQYFGPGTRLTVT.

This sequence joins TRBV21-1 and TRBJ1-2; TRBD1, the table's D call, lacks a check against the DNA. TRBV21-1 is recorded as a pseudogene. The CDR3 runs to 14 residues. The DNA for the CDR3 is TGTGCCAGCAGCAAAGGTAGAGGGGGACATGGCTACACCTTC. Amino acid sequence: CASSKGRGGHGYTF.